The 29 T cell receptor beta chains presented below share a single source sample, sequenced in a study of PD-1 blockade in classical Hodgkin lymphoma. TCRdb's table, derived via immunoSEQ multiplex PCR, lists solely in-frame clones and lacks some. Of about 13,000 clones in the sample, about four fifths were seen once. Every patient was affected by relapse after autologous stem cell transplantation, while exposure to brentuximab vedotin was not uniform. Sequencing was performed on peripheral blood mononuclear cells (PBMCs), taken at baseline. The receptors originated from a human donor with classical Hodgkin lymphoma.

The chain employs TRBV18 and TRBJ2-5, with D possibly TRBD1 on 6 matching bases. V lost 0 bases, J lost 4 bases, and 12 bases lay in between. Germline assignment: CDR1 KGHSH and CDR2 LQKENI. This CDR3 has 15 residues. CDR3 DNA: TGTGCCAGCTCACCACCAATGACAGGTGGAGAGACCCAGTACTTC. This codes for CASSPPMTGGETQYF.

The chain uses TRBV2 and TRBJ1-2; no clear D gene. Looked up from germline, CDR1 is SNHLY and CDR2 is FYNNEI. CDR3 length equals 13 residues. V lost 1 base and J 3 bases, leaving 6 bases between the germline ends. The CDR3 DNA reads TGTGCCAGCAGTGAAGGCAGCGACTATGGCTACACCTTC. This codes for CASSEGSDYGYTF.

As for this clone: The identical CDR3 is also encoded by other nucleotide sequences in the sample. V usage is TRBV9 and J usage is TRBJ2-1; either TRBD1 or TRBD2 may supply D (5 bases each). The germline V gene has CDR1 SGDLS and CDR2 YYNGEE. Trimming cost V 0 bases and J 3 bases, with 10 bases left between them. CDR3 size: 15 residues. CDR3 in amino acids: CASSVDGASYNEQFF. DNA for the CDR3: TGTGCCAGCAGCGTAGACGGGGCGAGCTACAATGAGCAGTTCTTC.

The chain joins TRBV14 to TRBJ1-1; D not resolved. The germline CDR1 and CDR2 sequences are SGHDN and FVKESK. The germline V and J ends were trimmed by 1 base and 2 bases, with 8 bases remaining between them. This CDR3 has 14 residues. The CDR3 bases are TGTGCCAGCAGCCAAGTCACTAGAAACACTGAAGCTTTCTTT. Residues: CASSQVTRNTEAFF.

The CDR3 bases are TGTGCCAGTAGCTCCGGGGGCGCGAATGAAAAACTGTTTTTT. This encodes CASSSGGANEKLFF. The chain uses TRBV19 and TRBJ1-4; D possibly corresponds to TRBD1 (6 bases). CDR3 length: 14 residues. Per germline, CDR1 LNHDA and CDR2 SQIVND (reference sequence). V was pared by 6 bases and J by 5 bases, with 13 bases between.

The chain joins TRBV1 to TRBJ2-6; TRBD2 is the table's D call and was not checked against the DNA. TRBV1 is tagged as a pseudogene. This CDR3 is 18 amino acids long. CDR3 sequence: CTSSQASSGGPGANVLTF. The CDR3 DNA sequence: TGCACCAGCAGCCAAGCCTCTAGCGGGGGGCCCGGGGCCAACGTCCTGACTTTC.

The chain employs TRBV19 and TRBJ1-5, with D unclear. This CDR3 region has 14 residues. Trimming cost V 5 bases and J 2 bases, with 10 bases left between them. The germline CDR1 and CDR2 sequences are LNHDA and SQIVND (reference sequence). The CDR3 DNA is TGTGCCAGTAGTGAGGCCCGCGGCAATCAGCCCCAGCATTTT. Its protein is CASSEARGNQPQHF.

J is TRBJ1-5 and V is TRBV12-2. TRBV12-2 is flagged as a pseudogene. CDR3 length: 15 residues. The CDR3 DNA is TGTGCAAGTCGCTTACCCGGGGGGTACGATCAGCCCCAGCATTTT. This translates into CASRLPGGYDQPQHF.

This chain joins TRBV18 and TRBJ2-5, with TRBD2 identical over 9 bases. Germline V CDR1 and CDR2: KGHSH, LQKENI. J was trimmed by 1 base and V by 2 bases; bases with no gene match: 2. This CDR3 spans 15 amino acids. In nucleotides, the CDR3 is TGTGCCAGCTCACCAGCAGCGGGGGGCCAAGAGACCCAGTACTTC. Amino acids: CASSPAAGGQETQYF.

The CDR3 sequence is CASSPVGATNEKLFF. The CDR3, as DNA: TGCGCCAGCAGCCCCGTGGGAGCAACTAATGAAAAACTGTTTTTT. This chain connects TRBV5-1 to TRBJ1-4, with D unresolved. V gave up 4 bases and J gave up 0 bases, with 10 bases separating them. The germline CDR1 and CDR2 sequences are SGHRS and YFSETQ. CDR3 length: 15 amino acids.

The CDR3 DNA reads TGCGCCAGCAGCTTGGGCGGGACTGCTTACAATGAGCAGTTCTTC. The encoded protein is CASSLGGTAYNEQFF. The V and J genes are TRBV5-1 and TRBJ2-1; a weak D match, TRBD2 (6 bases). Germline V gene sequence: CDR1 SGHRS, CDR2 YFSETQ. The CDR3 runs to 15 residues. The V end was cut by 0 bases, the J end by 4 bases, with 11 bases between. The entire variable domain, with the rest obtained from reference TRBV5-1 and TRBJ2-1, is as follows: KAGVTQTPRYLIKTRGQQVTLSCSPISGHRSVSWYQQTPGQGLQFLFEYFSETQRNKGNFPGRFSGRQFSNSRSEMNVSTLELGDSALYLCASSLGGTAYNEQFFGPGTRLTVL.

This clone occurred a few times. This rearrangement joins TRBV4-2 to TRBJ1-1, with D unclear. Germline values: CDR1 LGHNA, CDR2 YNFKEQ. The CDR3 sequence is 15 residues long. V lost 0 bases, J lost 5 bases, and 13 bases lay in between. The CDR3 here is CASSQEVPGGTEAFF. The CDR3 DNA follows: TGTGCCAGCAGCCAAGAGGTCCCGGGAGGGACTGAAGCTTTCTTT.

This clone has a handful of counts. V is TRBV5-1 and J is TRBJ1-6, with D hard to call. Germline values: CDR1 SGHRS, CDR2 YFSETQ. The CDR3 loop spans 15 amino acids. The V end was cut by 0 bases, the J end by 4 bases, with 8 bases between. The CDR3 nucleotides are TGCGCCAGCAGCTTGGGGCAGTTGTATAATTCACCCCTCCACTTT. Its protein product is CASSLGQLYNSPLHF.

This chain connects TRBV11-3 to TRBJ2-1, with 7 nucleotides matching TRBD2. Unmatched junction bases numbered 10, after V lost 5 bases and J lost 6 bases. This CDR3 spans 15 amino acids. The V gene's germline CDR1 is SGHNT and CDR2 YENEEA. The CDR3 here is CASSPRGGRINEQFF. The CDR3 region has the DNA TGTGCCAGCAGCCCCCGGGGAGGGCGGATCAATGAGCAGTTCTTC. Supplemented by reference TRBV11-3 and TRBJ2-1, the full variable domain reads EAGVVQSPRYKIIEKKQPVAFWCNPISGHNTLYWYLQNLGQGPELLIRYENEEAVDDSQLPKDRFSAERLKGVDSTLKIQPAELGDSAVYLCASSPRGGRINEQFFGPGTRLTVL.

This clone has a handful of counts. The J gene is TRBJ1-3, the V gene TRBV9; no definite D call. V was trimmed by 0 bases and J by 4 bases, leaving 5 bases between them. The CDR3 has 13 amino acids. Germline V gene data show CDR1 as SGDLS and CDR2 as YYNGEE. The CDR3 DNA follows: TGTGCCAGCAGCGTAGGCTGGGGAAACACCATATATTTT. Translation: CASSVGWGNTIYF.

The genes are TRBV5-5 and TRBJ2-5; 10 bases are shared with TRBD2. V trimming: 4 bases; J trimming: 5 bases; junction bases outside the gene matches: 8. The CDR3 has 15 residues. CDR1 is SGHKS and CDR2 is YYEKEE in the germline V gene (reference sequence). The DNA for the CDR3 is TGTGCCAGCAGCCCGGCTAGCGGGGGTTCTGAGACCCAGTACTTC. This gives the protein CASSPASGGSETQYF.

The chain uses TRBV5-5 and TRBJ1-1; D unresolved. V lost 2 bases and J 0 bases, leaving 8 bases between the germline ends. Germline loops: CDR1 SGHKS, CDR2 YYEKEE (reference sequence). The CDR3 runs to 14 residues. The CDR3 DNA sequence: TGTGCCAGCAGCTTTGGTGGTTTGAACACTGAAGCTTTCTTT. It specifies CASSFGGLNTEAFF.

V and J are TRBV4-1 and TRBJ2-2; TRBD1 matches 7 bases. The CDR3 sequence is 14 residues long. With 3 bases clipped from V and 5 bases from J, the junction kept 3 bases outside the gene matches. Germline assignment: CDR1 MGHRA and CDR2 YSYEKL. This CDR3 reads CASSQTGRTGELFF. The CDR3, as DNA: TGCGCCAGCAGCCAGACAGGGCGTACCGGGGAGCTGTTTTTT.

The rearrangement uses TRBV6-5 and TRBJ1-6, with D possibly TRBD1 on 5 matching bases. This CDR3 is 14 amino acids long. Trimming cost V 6 bases and J 13 bases, with 19 bases left between them. The germline gives CDR1 MNHEY, CDR2 SVGAGI. CDR3 DNA: TGTGCCAGCAGGGAAGGGGAGGGGAGGTTGCCCCTCCACTTT. The encoded protein is CASREGEGRLPLHF.

The V gene is TRBV11-2, the J gene TRBJ2-3; the D is unclear. Germline CDR1 is SGHAT and CDR2 is FQNNGV. With 3 bases removed from V and 2 bases from J, the gap between germline ends came to 18 bases. CDR3 size: 17 residues. The CDR3 nucleotides read TGTGCCAGCAGCTTCTCCCCATACCGGGCCCTCACAGATACGCAGTATTTT. Amino acid sequence: CASSFSPYRALTDTQYF.

The chain recombines TRBV6-5 with TRBJ1-6; possible D gene TRBD1, 6 bases. Between the trimmed V and J ends, which lost 6 bases and 5 bases, there was a span of 14 bases. The CDR3 has 15 amino acids. Germline assignment: CDR1 MNHEY and CDR2 SVGAGI. The CDR3 DNA is TGTGCCAGCAGACCCCCGGGACACGATAATTCACCCCTCCACTTT. It specifies CASRPPGHDNSPLHF.

The chain joins TRBV18 to TRBJ1-2; D remains unclear. Germline V gene data show CDR1 as KGHSH and CDR2 as LQKENI. V was shortened by 1 base and J by 4 bases, with 7 bases between the two germline ends. The CDR3 spans 13 residues. The CDR3 loop reads CASSPQELYGYTF. The CDR3 region has the DNA TGTGCCAGCTCACCACAGGAGCTCTATGGCTACACCTTC.

The rearrangement links TRBV7-2 to TRBJ2-6; D remains ambiguous. Looked up from germline, CDR1 is SGHTA and CDR2 is FQGNSA. This CDR3 spans 13 amino acids. The V gene lost 4 bases and the J gene lost 0 bases, with 1 base spanning the gap. CDR3 coding DNA: TGTGCCAGCAGCTACTCTGGGGCCAACGTCCTGACTTTC. Its translation: CASSYSGANVLTF.

The chain recombines TRBV7-2 with TRBJ2-5; no reliable D call. The CDR3 spans 15 residues. V dropped 3 bases and J dropped 5 bases, with 16 bases sitting between them. From germline, CDR1 is SGHTA and CDR2 FQGNSA. CDR3 coding DNA: TGTGCCAGCAGCTTCCAGCTGCCATCTGGGGAGACCCAGTACTTC. Translated, it gives CASSFQLPSGETQYF.

In its sample, this clone was seen a few times. The chain has TRBV23-1 and TRBJ2-2; D gene uncertain. TRBV23-1 is an open reading frame, and its role is uncertain. V was cut by 2 bases and J by 4 bases, with 5 bases left in between. There are 13 residues in the CDR3. In nucleotides, the CDR3 is TGCGCCAGCAGTCAAGTAACCACCGGGGAGCTGTTTTTT. Encoded protein: CASSQVTTGELFF.

This clone showed up just a few times. The chain is built from TRBV15 and TRBJ2-3; TRBD1 might be the D (6 bases). This CDR3 contains 19 residues. V lost 4 bases, J lost 4 bases, and 27 bases lay in between. Germline V CDR1 and CDR2: LNHNV, YYDKDF (reference sequence). The CDR3: CATSIGGFGGHTLADTQYF. CDR3 coding DNA: TGTGCCACCAGCATAGGGGGTTTTGGCGGCCACACGCTGGCAGATACGCAGTATTTT.

The rearrangement links TRBV5-4 to TRBJ2-3; D unclear. Trimming shortened V by 0 bases and J by 2 bases, and 10 bases separated the two germline ends. Germline V gene sequence: CDR1 SGHNT, CDR2 YYREEE (reference sequence). The CDR3 is 15 residues long. The DNA of the CDR3 is TGTGCCAGCAGCTTGGACCAGACTCACACAGATACGCAGTATTTT. It codes for CASSLDQTHTDTQYF.

The V gene is TRBV28, the J gene TRBJ1-2; the D is unclear. Between the trimmed V and J ends, which lost 6 bases and 8 bases, there was a span of 16 bases. CDR3 length: 13 amino acids. Germline CDR1 MDHEN, CDR2 SYDVKM. The CDR3: CASRTQMSLGYTF. Here the CDR3 DNA reads TGTGCCAGCAGAACACAGATGTCATTAGGCTACACCTTC.

The chain joins TRBV5-1 to TRBJ2-2; D remains ambiguous. This CDR3 region has 15 residues. Trimming took off 2 bases at V and 6 bases at J, with 14 bases between the two ends. Per the germline V gene, CDR1 is SGHRS and CDR2 is YFSETQ. In DNA, the CDR3 is TGCGCCAGCAGCTTACAACCCGAGATAGCCGGGGAGCTGTTTTTT. Translating it yields CASSLQPEIAGELFF.